These T cell receptor beta chains were read from a single sample in a study of OX40 agonist ivuxolimab in advanced cancers. Measured with immunoSEQ multiplex PCR; TCRdb has only the in-frame clones, and not every one. The sample lists some 19,000 clones, 88% occurring once. The source material was CD4+ or CD8+ T cells sorted from blood, sampled in a trial of the OX40 agonist ivuxolimab. The receptors stem from an adult with an advanced solid tumor such as melanoma, head and neck, liver or kidney cancer. Each CDR3 is given with its conserved first and last residue. The order of the fields is CDR3 DNA, CDR3 protein, J gene, V gene, clone size, D gene. The D gene is left open where the match is weak. Rows may omit the clone size; those that give it use once, few, many or a size class.

CDR3 DNA: TGTGCCAGCACCAGGGACTTCGGCGGCACTGAAGCTTTCTTT; CDR3 protein: CASTRDFGGTEAFF; J gene: TRBJ1-1; V gene: TRBV5-5; clone size: NA; D gene: NA
CDR3 DNA: TGTGCCAGCAGCGTTGGGGGACAGGCGACCTACGAGCAGTACTTC; CDR3 protein: CASSVGGQATYEQYF; J gene: TRBJ2-7; V gene: TRBV9; clone size: NA; D gene: TRBD1
CDR3 DNA: TGTGCCAGCAGCTTACGGGAAGGCGCTAGCGGGAGGGACGAGCAGTACTTC; CDR3 protein: CASSLREGASGRDEQYF; J gene: TRBJ2-7; V gene: TRBV7-2; clone size: NA; D gene: TRBD2
CDR3 DNA: TGTGCCAGCAGGACAGGGGGCGGTAGGGAAAAACTGTTTTTT; CDR3 protein: CASRTGGGREKLFF; J gene: TRBJ1-4; V gene: TRBV5-6; clone size: NA; D gene: TRBD1
CDR3 DNA: TGTGCCAGCAGCGCCGGGGACAGGCGGTGGAGTTACACCTTC; CDR3 protein: CASSAGDRRWSYTF; J gene: TRBJ1-2; V gene: TRBV7-9; clone size: NA; D gene: TRBD1
CDR3 DNA: TGCGCCAGCAGCCTGGAGGTTCCTGGAGGCACTGAAGCTTTCTTT; CDR3 protein: CASSLEVPGGTEAFF; J gene: TRBJ1-1; V gene: TRBV5-1; clone size: once; D gene: NA
CDR3 DNA: TGTGCCAGCAGCTTAGCCCTCGAATACGAGCAGTACTTC; CDR3 protein: CASSLALEYEQYF; J gene: TRBJ2-7; V gene: TRBV7-8; clone size: NA; D gene: NA
CDR3 DNA: TGCGCCAGCAGCCGTGGACTTTCTGAAAAACTGTTTTTT; CDR3 protein: CASSRGLSEKLFF; J gene: TRBJ1-4; V gene: TRBV4-1; clone size: NA; D gene: NA
CDR3 DNA: TGTGCCAGCAGTTTATCGAGGACAGGGACCTATGGCTACACCTTC; CDR3 protein: CASSLSRTGTYGYTF; J gene: TRBJ1-2; V gene: TRBV27; clone size: NA; D gene: TRBD1
CDR3 DNA: TGTGCCAGCAGCTTCAAGGCGATCACCTTTTGGTCACCCCTCCACTTT; CDR3 protein: CASSFKAITFWSPLHF; J gene: TRBJ1-6; V gene: TRBV5-6; clone size: NA; D gene: NA
CDR3 DNA: TGCGCCAGCAGCCCGGACCGGCTTCTTCTATATGGCTACACCTTC; CDR3 protein: CASSPDRLLLYGYTF; J gene: TRBJ1-2; V gene: TRBV4-1; clone size: NA; D gene: NA
CDR3 DNA: TGCGCCAGCAGCCAAGGCAATGGGCAACTTAATGAAAAACTGTTTTTT; CDR3 protein: CASSQGNGQLNEKLFF; J gene: TRBJ1-4; V gene: TRBV4-1; clone size: NA; D gene: NA
CDR3 DNA: TGTGCCAGCAGTTTAGGGTTGGACTACGAGCAGTACTTC; CDR3 protein: CASSLGLDYEQYF; J gene: TRBJ2-7; V gene: TRBV27; clone size: NA; D gene: NA
CDR3 DNA: TGTGCCAGCGGCCCGACAGGATACTACGAGCAGTACTTC; CDR3 protein: CASGPTGYYEQYF; J gene: TRBJ2-7; V gene: TRBV27; clone size: medium-sized; D gene: NA
CDR3 DNA: TGTGCCAGCAGTTTAGGCCGCCGGGAGACCCAGTACTTC; CDR3 protein: CASSLGRRETQYF; J gene: TRBJ2-5; V gene: TRBV27; clone size: NA; D gene: NA
CDR3 DNA: TGTGCCAGCAGCTTTGGCACCACCTACGAGCAGTACTTC; CDR3 protein: CASSFGTTYEQYF; J gene: TRBJ2-7; V gene: TRBV7-2; clone size: NA; D gene: NA
CDR3 DNA: TGTGCCAGCAGGGCTAGCGGTTTCTACGAGCAGTACTTC; CDR3 protein: CASRASGFYEQYF; J gene: TRBJ2-7; V gene: TRBV27; clone size: NA; D gene: TRBD2
CDR3 DNA: TGTGCCAGCAGCGTCAGCGGGACAGGAAATGAAAAACTGTTTTTT; CDR3 protein: CASSVSGTGNEKLFF; J gene: TRBJ1-4; V gene: TRBV7-8; clone size: NA; D gene: TRBD1
CDR3 DNA: TGTGCCAGCAGTGCCGACAGAGGGAGCAATCAGCCCCAGCATTTT; CDR3 protein: CASSADRGSNQPQHF; J gene: TRBJ1-5; V gene: TRBV9; clone size: NA; D gene: NA
CDR3 DNA: TGCGCCAGCAGCCTCGCGTCTGGGGCCTACGAGCAGTACTTC; CDR3 protein: CASSLASGAYEQYF; J gene: TRBJ2-7; V gene: TRBV4-1; clone size: few; D gene: NA
CDR3 DNA: TGCGCCAGCGGTCCAAATCCAGATACGCAGTATTTT; CDR3 protein: CASGPNPDTQYF; J gene: TRBJ2-3; V gene: TRBV10-2; clone size: NA; D gene: NA
CDR3 DNA: TGTGCCAGCAGTTTCCCGGCAGGGTCTTTGGTGCAGTTCTTC; CDR3 protein: CASSFPAGSLVQFF; J gene: TRBJ2-1; V gene: TRBV27; clone size: NA; D gene: NA
CDR3 DNA: TGCGCCAGCAGCCCCGTGGGGGTTGTTATCTACGAGCAGTACTTC; CDR3 protein: CASSPVGVVIYEQYF; J gene: TRBJ2-7; V gene: TRBV4-1; clone size: few; D gene: NA
CDR3 DNA: TGTGCCACCAGCACCGGGACAGGGGTCTACGAGCAGTACTTC; CDR3 protein: CATSTGTGVYEQYF; J gene: TRBJ2-7; V gene: TRBV15; clone size: NA; D gene: TRBD1
CDR3 DNA: TGTGCCAGCAGCCTACTAGCGGGGTCTTCAGAGACCCAGTACTTC; CDR3 protein: CASSLLAGSSETQYF; J gene: TRBJ2-5; V gene: TRBV6-1; clone size: few; D gene: TRBD2
CDR3 DNA: TGTGCCAGCAGCCCGATCGCCACTGAAGCTTTCTTT; CDR3 protein: CASSPIATEAFF; J gene: TRBJ1-1; V gene: TRBV11-2; clone size: once; D gene: NA
CDR3 DNA: TGTGCCAGCAGCCCAGGGGGGGGGCCTGGAGAGACCCAGTACTTC; CDR3 protein: CASSPGGGPGETQYF; J gene: TRBJ2-5; V gene: TRBV7-3; clone size: NA; D gene: NA
CDR3 DNA: TGTGCCAGCAGTCCCCAAGGGGGCTACACCTTC; CDR3 protein: CASSPQGGYTF; J gene: TRBJ1-2; V gene: TRBV6-5; clone size: NA; D gene: NA
CDR3 DNA: TGTGCCAGCAGCTTAGCGCCACAGGGCGCAGCTTTCTTT; CDR3 protein: CASSLAPQGAAFF; J gene: TRBJ1-1; V gene: TRBV7-6; clone size: NA; D gene: NA
CDR3 DNA: TGTGCCAGCCTAGGAATGGGACAGGGGGGTGGCTACACCTTC; CDR3 protein: CASLGMGQGGGYTF; J gene: TRBJ1-2; V gene: TRBV6-5; clone size: NA; D gene: TRBD1
CDR3 DNA: TGCGCCAGCAGCCAATCTATTAGCGGGAGACTCGGCGATGAGCAGTTCTTC; CDR3 protein: CASSQSISGRLGDEQFF; J gene: TRBJ2-1; V gene: TRBV4-1; clone size: NA; D gene: TRBD2
CDR3 DNA: TGTGCCAGCAGCTTAGCCACGCTCTATGAGCAGTACTTC; CDR3 protein: CASSLATLYEQYF; J gene: TRBJ2-7; V gene: TRBV11-2; clone size: NA; D gene: NA
CDR3 DNA: TGTGCCAGCAGCGCAGTCGAGGCCCTCTATGGCTACACCTTC; CDR3 protein: CASSAVEALYGYTF; J gene: TRBJ1-2; V gene: TRBV9; clone size: NA; D gene: NA
CDR3 DNA: TGTGCCAGCAGTGTACAGGGTAGCCGTAGCTACGAGCAGTACTTC; CDR3 protein: CASSVQGSRSYEQYF; J gene: TRBJ2-7; V gene: TRBV6-1; clone size: NA; D gene: NA
CDR3 DNA: TGTGCCAGCAGCCCTAAACAGGGACGGGGCTACACCTTC; CDR3 protein: CASSPKQGRGYTF; J gene: TRBJ1-2; V gene: TRBV11-2; clone size: once; D gene: NA
CDR3 DNA: TGTGCCAGCAGCTTGCGGACAGGCACGTACGAGCAGTACTTC; CDR3 protein: CASSLRTGTYEQYF; J gene: TRBJ2-7; V gene: TRBV7-8; clone size: NA; D gene: TRBD1
CDR3 DNA: TGTGCCAGCAGCGTAGGAATTCTGTCCTACAATGAGCAGTTCTTC; CDR3 protein: CASSVGILSYNEQFF; J gene: TRBJ2-1; V gene: TRBV9; clone size: NA; D gene: NA
CDR3 DNA: TGTGCCAGCACCATACAGGGGGAGGGCGGCACTGAAGCTTTCTTT; CDR3 protein: CASTIQGEGGTEAFF; J gene: TRBJ1-1; V gene: TRBV6-5; clone size: NA; D gene: TRBD1
CDR3 DNA: TGTGCCACCAGCAGAGATCCCGCCCAGCAGGGGGCCTGGGAGACCCAGTACTTC; CDR3 protein: CATSRDPAQQGAWETQYF; J gene: TRBJ2-5; V gene: TRBV15; clone size: NA; D gene: TRBD1
CDR3 DNA: TGTGCCAGCAGCGTAGCGGGAGGGAGCTCCTACGAGCAGTACTTC; CDR3 protein: CASSVAGGSSYEQYF; J gene: TRBJ2-7; V gene: TRBV6-5; clone size: NA; D gene: TRBD2
CDR3 DNA: TGTGCCAGCAGCCCTTACACAGGCCCTCTCGGGAGCTACACCTTC; CDR3 protein: CASSPYTGPLGSYTF; J gene: TRBJ1-2; V gene: TRBV11-2; clone size: NA; D gene: NA
CDR3 DNA: TGTGCCAGCAGCTCGTGGACTAGCGGAGTGTTAGAGCAGTACTTC; CDR3 protein: CASSSWTSGVLEQYF; J gene: TRBJ2-7; V gene: TRBV5-4; clone size: once; D gene: TRBD2
CDR3 DNA: TGTGCCAGCAGCCCTGCCGGGGAGCTGTTTTTT; CDR3 protein: CASSPAGELFF; J gene: TRBJ2-2; V gene: TRBV11-2; clone size: NA; D gene: NA
CDR3 DNA: TGTGCCAGCACACAGGGGCAGGGTCAGCCCCAGCATTTT; CDR3 protein: CASTQGQGQPQHF; J gene: TRBJ1-5; V gene: TRBV27; clone size: NA; D gene: TRBD1